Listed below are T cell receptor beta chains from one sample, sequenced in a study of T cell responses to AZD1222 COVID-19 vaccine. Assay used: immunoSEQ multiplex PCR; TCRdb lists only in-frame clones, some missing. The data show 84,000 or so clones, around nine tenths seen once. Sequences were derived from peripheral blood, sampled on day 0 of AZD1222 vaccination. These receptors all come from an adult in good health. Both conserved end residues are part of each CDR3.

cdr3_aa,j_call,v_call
CASSQPTQGGPNQPQHF,TRBJ1-5,TRBV6-2/TRBV6-3
CASSPQVASGNYEQYF,TRBJ2-7,TRBV4-1
CASSWTRSGRYNEQFF,TRBJ2-1,TRBV11-1
CASSLAGAPLGYTF,TRBJ1-2,TRBV28
CASSSTNTGELFF,TRBJ2-2,TRBV11-2
CASSLTSVLRTGTDTQYF,TRBJ2-3,TRBV14
CASSPPEGLISGNTIYF,TRBJ1-3,TRBV18
CAWSGWTEAFF,TRBJ1-1,TRBV30
CASSLEIGELFF,TRBJ2-2,TRBV7-2
CASSVGTSDGETQYF,TRBJ2-5,TRBV9
CASSFERRGFQTQYF,TRBJ2-5,TRBV7-2
CASSSRLRGIDTQYF,TRBJ2-3,TRBV7-8
CASSVHRDSPYEQYF,TRBJ2-7,TRBV7-9
CASSLGARRADTQYF,TRBJ2-3,TRBV5-1
CASSGLDTQYF,TRBJ2-3,TRBV9
CATSRGRNTEAFF,TRBJ1-1,TRBV15
CASSTHPPNTGELFF,TRBJ2-2,TRBV19
CASSLLSGGPYTEAFF,TRBJ1-1,TRBV27
CASLGGLVSRTEAFF,TRBJ1-1,TRBV30
CASSSGTGFQETQYF,TRBJ2-5,TRBV5-1
CASSLPGREQYF,TRBJ2-7,TRBV27
CATSRDPGATYEQYF,TRBJ2-7,TRBV15
CAWSVRGGPSYEQYF,TRBJ2-7,TRBV30
CASSSGATLYGYTF,TRBJ1-2,TRBV7-2
CAWSVLITGELFF,TRBJ2-2,TRBV30
CASSLPALSGELFF,TRBJ2-2,TRBV7-2
CASSHKGSGELFF,TRBJ2-2,TRBV7-9
CASSFTGAGRSEQYF,TRBJ2-7,TRBV13
CASSYDIEQYF,TRBJ2-7,TRBV28
CASSPRQAINQPQHF,TRBJ1-5,TRBV27